Following are 32 T cell receptor beta chains from one sample sequenced in a study of blood T cell repertoires in COVID-19. The data were produced by immunoSEQ multiplex PCR, yet TCRdb's version contains in-frame clones alone and is incomplete. This sample yields about 480,000 clones, of which 70% to 90% are seen a single time; around 1.9% belongs to the top ten. The specimen sequenced was PBMCs or T cells enriched from blood (not recorded which). The receptors here all came from a woman aged 40 to 50 who had recovered from COVID-19.

The count of this clone is one. V usage is TRBV24-1 and J usage is TRBJ2-2, with D perhaps matching TRBD2 (5 bases). The CDR3 length is 14 residues. Germline CDR1 is KGHDR and CDR2 is SFDVKD. Trimming removed 2 bases at V and 7 bases at J, with 10 bases between. The CDR3 nucleotides read TGTGCCACCAGTGATTATAGAGGGAACGGGGAGCTGTTTTTT. Translating gives CATSDYRGNGELFF.

The chain couples TRBV3-1 (or the pseudogene TRBV3-2) to TRBJ2-5; D not resolved. Germline lookup yields CDR1 LGHDT and CDR2 YNNKEL (reference sequence). Trimming took 0 bases from V and 6 from J, leaving 11 bases between them. The CDR3 is 14 residues long. This CDR3 is CASSQDIVLKTQYF. Here the CDR3 DNA reads TGTGCCAGCAGCCAAGATATAGTTCTGAAGACCCAGTACTTC.

J is TRBJ2-7 and V is TRBV7-2; tentatively, D is TRBD1 (5 bases). Germline CDR1 SGHTA, CDR2 FQGNSA. Between the trimmed V and J ends, which lost 5 bases and 4 bases, there was a span of 15 bases. This CDR3 is 14 amino acids long. CDR3 bases: TGTGCCAGCAGCACCACGCAGGGTGGGTACGAGCAGTACTTC. Translated, it gives CASSTTQGGYEQYF.

This clone was observed a single time. V and J are TRBV5-5 and TRBJ2-1; TRBD1 might be the D (6 bases). Trimming pared 4 bases from V and 0 bases from J, leaving 14 bases between. The CDR3 runs to 16 residues. Germline CDR1 is SGHKS and CDR2 is YYEKEE (reference sequence). The CDR3 spells CASSLSQGFSYNEQFF. CDR3 coding DNA: TGTGCCAGCAGCCTTTCCCAGGGGTTCTCCTACAATGAGCAGTTCTTC.

In the case of this clone: At one end the junction does not follow the germline gene, possibly because of a read error. The genes are TRBV25-1 and TRBJ1-3, with D perhaps matching TRBD1 (5 bases). The CDR3 totals 15 residues. Germline CDR1 is MGHDK and CDR2 is SYGVNS. CDR3 DNA: TGTGCCAGCAGTGAATTCGGGGGTATTGGAGACACCATATATTTT. It codes for CASSEFGGIGDTIYF.

V usage is TRBV19 and J usage is TRBJ2-5; D not resolved. This CDR3 is built from 13 residues. Trimming pared 3 bases from V and 1 base from J, leaving 6 bases between. Looked up from germline, CDR1 is LNHDA and CDR2 is SQIVND (reference sequence). CDR3 protein: CASSMIVQETQYF. CDR3 bases: TGTGCCAGTAGTATGATAGTCCAAGAGACCCAGTACTTC.

V is TRBV19 and J is TRBJ2-7, with 9 positions matching TRBD1. Germline V gives CDR1 LNHDA, CDR2 SQIVND (reference sequence). V dropped 6 bases and J dropped 6; count of bases not matched to a gene: 9. The CDR3 is 14 amino acids. CDR3 sequence reads: CASREGQGTSEQYF. Written as DNA, the CDR3 is TGTGCCAGTAGAGAGGGACAGGGAACGTCCGAGCAGTACTTC.

This clone appeared a single time. V usage is TRBV2 and J usage is TRBJ2-3; D gene ambiguous. The germline V gene has CDR1 SNHLY and CDR2 FYNNEI. The CDR3 has 15 amino acids. V lost 0 bases, J lost 4 bases, and 11 bases lay in between. The CDR3 DNA follows: TGTGCCAGCAGTGAAGCGCTTCAGGTATCAGATACGCAGTATTTT. Protein: CASSEALQVSDTQYF.

The chain couples TRBV5-4 to TRBJ1-1; D perhaps matches TRBD1 (6 bases). Between the trimmed V and J ends, which lost 4 bases and 1 base, there was a span of 11 bases. This CDR3 is built from 14 residues. Germline lookup yields CDR1 SGHNT and CDR2 YYREEE (reference sequence). The CDR3 protein is CASSGGQKNTEAFF. The CDR3 DNA reads as TGTGCCAGCAGCGGAGGACAGAAGAACACTGAAGCTTTCTTT.

The chain uses TRBV5-1 and TRBJ1-1; D not resolved. This CDR3 has 15 amino acids. The V gene's germline CDR1 is SGHRS and CDR2 YFSETQ. Trimming removed 4 bases from V and 1 base from J, with 14 bases in between. CDR3 residues: CASSPTPGRNTEAFF. DNA of the CDR3: TGCGCCAGCAGCCCCACCCCCGGGAGGAACACTGAAGCTTTCTTT. Variable domain in full (rest from reference TRBV5-1 and TRBJ1-1): KAGVTQTPRYLIKTRGQQVTLSCSPISGHRSVSWYQQTPGQGLQFLFEYFSETQRNKGNFPGRFSGRQFSNSRSEMNVSTLELGDSALYLCASSPTPGRNTEAFFGQGTRLTVV.

The J gene is TRBJ1-1, the V gene TRBV3-1 (or the pseudogene TRBV3-2); D gene unclear. Per the germline V gene, CDR1 is LGHDT and CDR2 is YNNKEL (reference sequence). CDR3 length equals 14 residues. Trimming left V 3 bases short and J 3 bases short, with 11 bases between. The CDR3, as DNA: TGTGCCAGCAGCCACGGTGTCGGGTACACTGAAGCTTTCTTT. Translating gives CASSHGVGYTEAFF.

The V call is TRBV6-5, the J call TRBJ2-3; TRBD1 is a possible D gene (6 bases). This CDR3 is 14 amino acids long. The ends were cut back, 7 bases at V and 1 base at J, with 12 bases in the middle. Germline V gives CDR1 MNHEY, CDR2 SVGAGI. The CDR3 DNA reads as TGTGCCAGCAAAAGACAGGTGGGCACAGATACGCAGTATTTT. This encodes CASKRQVGTDTQYF.

In its sample, this clone was seen a few times. DNA of the CDR3: TGCAGTGCTAGTGGCGGGCACACCGAGCAGTACTTC. This encodes CSASGGHTEQYF. The chain is built from TRBV20-1 and TRBJ2-7; perhaps TRBD2 as D (5 bases). V was shortened by 3 bases and J by 6 bases, with 12 bases between the two germline ends. Germline lookup yields CDR1 DFQATT and CDR2 SNEGSKA (reference sequence). The CDR3 covers 12 residues.

This clone has a handful of counts. The CDR3 loop reads CSVEVPLEPGETQYF. The CDR3 nucleotides read TGCAGCGTTGAAGTACCCCTCGAGCCGGGAGAGACCCAGTACTTC. The chain recombines TRBV29-1 with TRBJ2-5; D uncertain. Germline loops: CDR1 SQVTM, CDR2 ANQGSEA. The CDR3 has 15 residues. V was cut by 1 base and J by 4 bases, with 16 bases left in between.

The chain carries TRBV19 and TRBJ1-2; 7 bases agree with TRBD1. The V gene end was trimmed by 2 bases and the J gene end by 8 bases; junction bases not matched to a gene: 11. The CDR3 is 15 residues long. Germline assignment: CDR1 LNHDA and CDR2 SQIVND (reference sequence). Here the CDR3 DNA reads TGTGCCAGTAGTATAATAGGGGGCGAGTATGGCGGCTACACCTTC. It encodes CASSIIGGEYGGYTF.

The CDR3 nucleotides read TGTGCCAGCAGCCAGGGGGGGTTCTATGGCTACACCTTC. Residues: CASSQGGFYGYTF. The chain joins TRBV14 to TRBJ1-2; D might be TRBD1 (5 bases). CDR1 SGHDN and CDR2 FVKESK come from the germline V gene. The CDR3 is 13 amino acids. Trimming removed 3 bases at V and 4 bases at J, with 9 bases between.

This clone was observed a handful of times. This rearrangement joins TRBV11-2 to TRBJ1-4, with D maybe TRBD1 (6 bases). The CDR3 consists of 15 residues. Germline-derived CDR1 and CDR2 are SGHAT and FQNNGV. Trimming shortened V by 5 bases and J by 8 bases, and 18 bases separated the two germline ends. CDR3 nucleotides: TGTGCCAGCAGCCCCCGGTTCAGGGGAGAAGAAAAACTGTTTTTT. Its translation is CASSPRFRGEEKLFF.

The table lists this clone with a count of one. This chain joins TRBV19 and TRBJ1-5, with 9 bases that match TRBD1. This CDR3 spans 17 amino acids. V dropped 4 bases and J dropped 3; count of bases not matched to a gene: 10. CDR1 and CDR2 (germline): LNHDA, SQIVND (reference sequence). In DNA, the CDR3 is TGTGCCAGTAGTAAGGGACAGGGACGGTACAACAATCAGCCCCAGCATTTT. Protein: CASSKGQGRYNNQPQHF.

V usage is TRBV7-6 and J usage is TRBJ1-4; 11 nucleotides agree with TRBD1. In germline, CDR1 is SGHVS, CDR2 FNYEAQ. The CDR3 is 17 amino acids. J lost 3 bases, V lost 1 base, and 4 bases had no gene match. The CDR3 sequence: CASSLGDRGLANEKLFF. The CDR3, as DNA: TGTGCCAGCAGCTTAGGGGACAGGGGGTTGGCTAATGAAAAACTGTTTTTT.

Only one count was recorded for this clone. The chain employs TRBV7-2 and TRBJ2-7, with 10 nucleotides matching TRBD1. V shed 8 bases and J 3 bases; nucleotides not matched to a gene: 4. The CDR3 loop spans 13 amino acids. The germline V gene encodes CDR1 SGHTA and CDR2 FQGNSA. CDR3 sequence (DNA): TGTGCCAGCGGGGACAGGGGCCGCTACGAGCAGTACTTC. Protein product: CASGDRGRYEQYF.

The V call is TRBV10-1, the J call TRBJ2-3; the match to TRBD2 covers 7 bases. Trimming at V came to 2 bases and at J to 1 base, leaving 6 bases not matched to a gene. The CDR3 covers 16 residues. Germline V gene lookup returns CDR1 WNHNN and CDR2 SYGVQD (reference sequence). DNA of the CDR3: TGCGCCAGCAGTGAGCTTTCCGCGGGAGGCACAGATACGCAGTATTTT. Translated, it gives CASSELSAGGTDTQYF.

The rearrangement links TRBV7-2 to TRBJ1-2; the D is unclear. The germline CDR1 and CDR2 sequences are SGHTA and FQGNSA. The V end was cut by 5 bases, the J end by 7 bases, with 17 bases between. This CDR3 is built from 14 residues. DNA of the CDR3: TGTGCCAGCAGCCCCTACCAAACAGAAGGTGGCTACACCTTC. Translating gives CASSPYQTEGGYTF.

The J gene is TRBJ1-5, the V gene TRBV7-9; TRBD1 is a possible D gene (5 bases). V was shortened by 1 base and J by 2 bases, with 15 bases between the two germline ends. The germline V gene encodes CDR1 SEHNR and CDR2 FQNEAQ (reference sequence). This CDR3 has 17 amino acids. The CDR3 nucleotides are TGTGCCAGCAGCTTAGGGGAGGGGTCTGCGGGCAATCAGCCCCAGCATTTT. It specifies CASSLGEGSAGNQPQHF.

V and J are TRBV12-3 or TRBV12-4 and TRBJ2-7; no clear D gene. The ends were cut back, 0 bases at V and 5 bases at J, with 8 bases in the middle. This CDR3 is 13 amino acids long. The CDR3 here is CASSLAVGDEQYF. Here the CDR3 DNA reads TGTGCCAGCAGTTTAGCGGTGGGCGACGAGCAGTACTTC.

The chain recombines TRBV25-1 with TRBJ1-1; weak D call: TRBD1 (5 bases). This CDR3 has 15 amino acids. Germline CDR1 reads MGHDK; CDR2 reads SYGVNS. The V gene lost 3 bases and the J gene lost 1 base, with 12 bases spanning the gap. The CDR3 DNA is TGTGCCAGCAGTGACTGGGGCGGGGAGAACACTGAAGCTTTCTTT. Its protein is CASSDWGGENTEAFF.

The sample holds one count of this clone. The V call is TRBV9, the J call TRBJ2-1; 8 bases are shared with TRBD1. Germline V CDR1 and CDR2: SGDLS, YYNGEE. The CDR3 covers 15 residues. The J segment lost 9 bases and the V segment lost 3 bases, leaving 11 bases of the junction unmatched. The CDR3 DNA follows: TGTGCCAGCAGCGCGTGGCAGGGGGCGAGGGGTGAGCAGTTCTTC. Amino acids: CASSAWQGARGEQFF.

This chain uses TRBV19 with TRBJ2-6; D not resolved. Germline-derived CDR1 and CDR2 are LNHDA and SQIVND (reference sequence). The CDR3 runs 15 residues. Trimming stripped 4 bases from V and 4 bases from J, with 11 bases between. The DNA of the CDR3 is TGTGCCAGTAGTACCCTCACCGGGGGGGCCAACGTCCTGACTTTC. Amino acids: CASSTLTGGANVLTF.

The chain uses TRBV9 and TRBJ2-7; possibly TRBD2 for D (5 bases). V was clipped by 2 bases and J by 2 bases, with 11 bases between them. The CDR3 runs 14 residues. Germline V gene lookup returns CDR1 SGDLS and CDR2 YYNGEE. The CDR3 coding sequence is TGTGCCAGCAGCGTGACAAGCGGTACCTACGAGCAGTACTTC. This codes for CASSVTSGTYEQYF.

This rearrangement joins TRBV5-1 to TRBJ2-7; the match to TRBD2 covers 7 bases. V gave up 5 bases and J gave up 5 bases; unmatched junction bases: 7. Germline V CDR1 and CDR2: SGHRS, YFSETQ. This CDR3 comprises 13 residues. Written as DNA, the CDR3 is TGCGCCAGCAGTGGACTAGGTGAAGACGAGCAGTACTTC. Translating gives CASSGLGEDEQYF.

The genes are TRBV15 and TRBJ2-1, with 12 bases lining up with TRBD2. CDR3 length equals 16 residues. Germline V gene lookup returns CDR1 LNHNV and CDR2 YYDKDF (reference sequence). Unmatched junction bases numbered 6, after V lost 0 bases and J lost 9 bases. The CDR3 is CATSRDRTSGIGEQFF. For the CDR3, the DNA is TGTGCCACCAGCAGAGACCGGACTAGCGGGATTGGTGAGCAGTTCTTC.

This sequence joins TRBV12-5 and TRBJ2-7; 16 bases map to TRBD2. This CDR3 spans 21 amino acids. Germline trimming cut 2 bases from V and 0 bases from J; bases unmatched to any gene: 13. Germline lookup yields CDR1 LGHNT and CDR2 FRNRAP. CDR3: CASGLPPGTSGRDRFSYEQYF. The DNA for the CDR3 is TGTGCTAGTGGTTTGCCCCCCGGGACTAGCGGGAGGGACCGATTCTCCTACGAGCAGTACTTC.

The chain links TRBV13 to TRBJ1-3; 10 bases agree with TRBD1. After removal of 4 bases from V and 6 bases from J, the junction contained 18 bases not matched to a gene. The CDR3 spans 19 residues. Looked up from germline, CDR1 is PRHDT and CDR2 is FYEKMQ (reference sequence). DNA of the CDR3: TGTGCCAGCAGCTCCATTACTTATCCGGCGACAGGGGGCGAAAACACCATATATTTT. Translation: CASSSITYPATGGENTIYF.